This TCR beta chain was identified during a study of T cell repertoires in cytomegalovirus infection. Notes on the study in general: HLA-C-restricted, CMV-specific TCR beta clonotypes were dominant ex vivo.

This clonotype was seen a handful of times. Its antigen remains unidentified. TCRdb used MiXCR to reprocess the reads, holding one entry per CDR3 protein. This table holds under 350,000 distinct CDR3 sequences, 9.5% found once. V lost 3 bases, J lost 0 bases, and 14 bases lay in between. This CDR3 comprises 17 residues. From germline, CDR1 is MDHEN and CDR2 SYDVKM. The clonotype comes from a human donor in good health (CMV status not recorded). Some clones in this sample may be carry-over from other donors' samples. Sequenced: PBMCs. The V gene is TRBV28, the J gene TRBJ1-4; D is ambiguous. The DNA for the CDR3 is TGTGCCAGCAGTTTGGAGTTACGGATCTCAACTAATGAAAAACTGTTTTTT. This sequence encodes CASSLELRISTNEKLFF. Complete variable domain (other parts from reference TRBV28 and TRBJ1-4): DVKVTQSSRYLVKRTGEKVFLECVQDMDHENMFWYRQDPGLGLRLIYFSYDVKMKEKGDIPEGYSVSREKKERFSLILESASTNQTSMYLCASSLELRISTNEKLFFGSGTQLSVL.